The source of this T cell receptor beta chain is a study of cytomegalovirus exposure and HLA in healthy donors. General study findings and limits: Sequencing had likely introduced a cluster of highly shared sequence variants as an artifact. Researchers catalogued 164 TCR beta chains as cytomegalovirus-associated. The study carried out a later analysis of TCR beta sequences. It associated some 17,000 of them with specific HLA alleles at a false discovery rate of 0.05.

Amplification used 60 Vbeta primers and 13 Jbeta primers. Data came from immunoSEQ multiplex PCR; TCRdb stores just in-frame clones and leaves some out. The sample records 97,000 or so clones, approximately 64% being singletons. Comments on this clone: Its antigen is not known.

This CDR3 is 15 amino acids long. Germline values: CDR1 LNHDA, CDR2 SQIVND (reference sequence). Nominally healthy donors provided the samples, though records likely missed some immune exposures. The origin of this receptor is a human donor in good health. This sequence joins TRBV19 and TRBJ2-5, with 7 nucleotides matching TRBD2. The DNA end lines up better with TRBJ2-7; the J call may be wrong. Sequenced material: PBMCs. The CDR3 region is CASSIAAGRVGEQYF. The CDR3 nucleotides are TGTGCCAGTAGTATAGCAGCGGGGCGGGTCGGCGAGCAGTACTTC.